This T cell receptor (beta chain) was captured in a study of CD8 T cells in ankylosing spondylitis. In this sample, this clonotype turned up a few times. No antigen is known for it. CDR1 and CDR2 from the germline V gene are SGHRS and YFSETQ. The CDR3 consists of 14 residues. Between the trimmed V and J ends, which lost 0 bases and 4 bases, there was a span of 10 bases. Whole-study findings and limits: Some motif variants were previously reported in reactive arthritis synovial fluid and blood. Seven to nine highly homologous variants made up a TCR beta motif that seemed to typify ankylosing spondylitis blood.

TCRdb passed the 5' RACE reads through MiXCR, listing each CDR3 protein once. The table records roughly 350,000 distinct CDR3 sequences, roughly 8% of them present only once. J is TRBJ1-2 and V is TRBV5-1; D call uncertain. The sequencing sample was made of blood, either unsorted or a sorted T cell fraction (not recorded which). This TCR came from a male donor with ankylosing spondylitis. The CDR3 coding sequence is TGCGCCAGCAGCTTGGACGGAGGGAGCTATGGCTACACCTTC. It is translated as CASSLDGGSYGYTF.